The next 5 T cell receptor beta chains were all read from a single sample in a study of blood T cells in healthy people across ages. Sample-barcoded 5' priming and a J-beta primer mix drove a second PCR of about 6 to 12 cycles. TCRdb passed the 5' RACE reads through MiXCR, listing each CDR3 protein once. Here the sample spans around 900,000 distinct CDR3 sequences, around 30% being singletons. The source material was blood. All receptors derive from a woman older than 75 in good health.

With respect to this clonotype: Its ends do not fully match the called genes, so a read error is possible. This chain links TRBV7-2 with TRBJ2-7; 10 bases match TRBD2. CDR3 length: 16 residues. The germline V gene has CDR1 SGHTA and CDR2 FQGNSA. As DNA, the CDR3 is TGTGCCAGCACCTTAAACTCAGCGGGGGGGCCTGGCGAGCAGTACTTC. As protein: CASTLNSAGGPGEQYF.

This rearrangement joins TRBV7-9 to TRBJ2-4; D remains ambiguous. The J call may be in error: the DNA end matches TRBJ2-7 better. CDR1 is SEHNR and CDR2 is FQNEAQ in the germline V gene (reference sequence). The CDR3 loop spans 14 amino acids. CDR3 bases: TGTGCCAGCAGCTTAATCACAGAGTCCTACGAGCAGTACTTC. It yields the protein CASSLITESYEQYF.

On this clonotype: The germline gene is not matched at one end of the junction; a read error may be the cause. The chain carries TRBV27 and TRBJ1-5, with D possibly TRBD1 on 5 matching bases. This CDR3 region has 14 residues. Germline CDR1 is MNHEY and CDR2 is SMNVEV (reference sequence). The CDR3 spells CTSSLSRGNQPQHF. In DNA form, the CDR3 reads TGTACCAGCAGTTTATCTAGGGGAAATCAGCCCCAGCATTTT.

This clonotype turned up a few times. This sequence joins TRBV30 and TRBJ2-7; 8 bases line up with TRBD2. J lost 2 bases, V lost 0 bases, and 3 bases had no gene match. The CDR3 sequence is 14 residues long. Germline loops: CDR1 GTSNPN, CDR2 SVGIG (reference sequence). The CDR3 DNA reads as TGTGCCTGGAGTGTAAGTAGCGGGGCCTACGAGCAGTACTTC. Protein product: CAWSVSSGAYEQYF.

This chain uses TRBV6-2 or TRBV6-3 with TRBJ2-4; no clear D gene. The CDR3 runs 14 residues. CDR1 is MNHEY, CDR2 SVGEGT, per germline. Trimming removed 7 bases from V and 12 bases from J, with 22 bases in between. This CDR3 reads CASIDTTFQETQYF. The CDR3 region has the DNA TGTGCCAGCATTGACACAACGTTCCAAGAGACTCAGTACTTC.